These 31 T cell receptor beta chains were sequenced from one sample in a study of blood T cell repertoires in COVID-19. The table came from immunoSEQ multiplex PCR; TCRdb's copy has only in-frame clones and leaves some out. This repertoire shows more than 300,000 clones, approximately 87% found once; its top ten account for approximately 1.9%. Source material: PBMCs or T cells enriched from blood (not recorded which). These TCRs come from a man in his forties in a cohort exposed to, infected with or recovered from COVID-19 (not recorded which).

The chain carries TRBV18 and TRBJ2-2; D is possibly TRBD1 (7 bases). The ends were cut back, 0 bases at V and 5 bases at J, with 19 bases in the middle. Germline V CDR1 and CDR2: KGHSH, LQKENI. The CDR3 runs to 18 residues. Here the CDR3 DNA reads TGTGCCAGCTCACCACCGGGCAGGGGGGATTTGGGTACCGGGGAGCTGTTTTTT. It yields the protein CASSPPGRGDLGTGELFF.

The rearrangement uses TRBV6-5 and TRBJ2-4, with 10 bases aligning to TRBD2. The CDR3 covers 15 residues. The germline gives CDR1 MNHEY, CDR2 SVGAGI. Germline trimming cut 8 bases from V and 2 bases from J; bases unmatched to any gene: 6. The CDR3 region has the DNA TGTGCCAGCGGGTTAGCGGGAGGTCCCAAAAACATTCAGTACTTC. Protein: CASGLAGGPKNIQYF.

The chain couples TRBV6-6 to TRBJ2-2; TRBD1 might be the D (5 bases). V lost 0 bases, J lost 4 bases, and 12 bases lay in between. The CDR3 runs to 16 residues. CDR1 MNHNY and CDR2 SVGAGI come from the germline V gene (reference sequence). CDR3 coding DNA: TGTGCCAGCAGTTACTCGTCCCGCAGGGTCACCGGGGAGCTGTTTTTT. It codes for CASSYSSRRVTGELFF.

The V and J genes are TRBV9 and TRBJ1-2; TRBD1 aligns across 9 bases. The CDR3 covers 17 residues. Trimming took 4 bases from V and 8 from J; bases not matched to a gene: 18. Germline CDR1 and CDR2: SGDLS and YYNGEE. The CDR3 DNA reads TGTGCCAGCAGCAAAAGCCTTGGGACAGGGAATCTAGCGGGCTACACCTTC. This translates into CASSKSLGTGNLAGYTF.

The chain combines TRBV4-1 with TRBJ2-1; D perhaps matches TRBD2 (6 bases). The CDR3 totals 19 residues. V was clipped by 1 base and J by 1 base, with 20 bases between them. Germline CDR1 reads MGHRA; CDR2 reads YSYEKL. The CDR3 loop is CASSQGSLSGSPSYNEQFF. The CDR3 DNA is TGCGCCAGCAGCCAAGGAAGTCTATCCGGGAGCCCTTCCTACAATGAGCAGTTCTTC.

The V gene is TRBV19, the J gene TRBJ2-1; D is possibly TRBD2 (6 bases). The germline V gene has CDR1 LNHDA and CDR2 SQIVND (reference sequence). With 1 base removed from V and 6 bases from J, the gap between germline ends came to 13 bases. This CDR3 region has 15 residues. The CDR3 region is CASSIGLGSINEQFF. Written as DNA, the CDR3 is TGTGCCAGTAGTATAGGTCTCGGGAGTATCAATGAGCAGTTCTTC.

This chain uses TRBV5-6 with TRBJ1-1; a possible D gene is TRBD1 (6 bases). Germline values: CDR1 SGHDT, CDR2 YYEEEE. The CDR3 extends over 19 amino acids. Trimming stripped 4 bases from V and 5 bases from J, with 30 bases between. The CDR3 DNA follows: TGTGCCAGCAGCCCCAAGCCCCGGGTCAGGGGTGGAAATCGGACTGAAGCTTTCTTT. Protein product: CASSPKPRVRGGNRTEAFF.

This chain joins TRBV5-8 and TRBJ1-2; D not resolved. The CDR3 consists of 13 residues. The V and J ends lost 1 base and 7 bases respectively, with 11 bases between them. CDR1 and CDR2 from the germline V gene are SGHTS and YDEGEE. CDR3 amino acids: CASSLSPTGGYTF. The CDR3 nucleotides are TGTGCCAGCAGCTTGAGCCCTACGGGTGGCTACACCTTC.

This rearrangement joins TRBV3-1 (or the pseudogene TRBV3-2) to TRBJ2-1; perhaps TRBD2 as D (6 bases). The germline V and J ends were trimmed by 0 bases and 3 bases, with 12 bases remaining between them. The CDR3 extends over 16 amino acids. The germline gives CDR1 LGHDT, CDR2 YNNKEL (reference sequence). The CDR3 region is CASSQDSSVNYNEQFF. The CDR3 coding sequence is TGTGCCAGCAGCCAAGACTCTAGCGTAAACTACAATGAGCAGTTCTTC.

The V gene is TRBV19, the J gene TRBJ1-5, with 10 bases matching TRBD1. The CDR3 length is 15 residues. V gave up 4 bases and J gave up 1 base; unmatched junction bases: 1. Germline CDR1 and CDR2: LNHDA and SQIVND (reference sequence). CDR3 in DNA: TGTGCCAGTAGTAGACAGGGGGCGAGCAATCAGCCCCAGCATTTT. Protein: CASSRQGASNQPQHF.

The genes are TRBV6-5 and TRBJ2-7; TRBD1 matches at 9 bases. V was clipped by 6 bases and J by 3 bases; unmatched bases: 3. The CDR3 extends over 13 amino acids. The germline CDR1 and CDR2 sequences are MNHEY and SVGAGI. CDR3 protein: CASSGTGLYEQYF. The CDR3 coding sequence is TGTGCCAGCAGCGGGACAGGGCTCTACGAGCAGTACTTC.

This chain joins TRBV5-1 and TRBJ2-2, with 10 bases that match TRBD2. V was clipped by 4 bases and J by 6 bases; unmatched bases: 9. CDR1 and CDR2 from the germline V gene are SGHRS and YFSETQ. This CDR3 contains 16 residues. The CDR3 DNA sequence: TGCGCCAGCAGCCCTCGGCTAGCGGGAGTACCCGGGGAGCTGTTTTTT. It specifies CASSPRLAGVPGELFF.

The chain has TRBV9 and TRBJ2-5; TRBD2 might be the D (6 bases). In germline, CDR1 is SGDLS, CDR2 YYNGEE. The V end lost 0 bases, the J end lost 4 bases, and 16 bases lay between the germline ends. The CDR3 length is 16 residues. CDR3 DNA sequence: TGTGCCAGCAGCGTAGGGGGCGGGACGACCGGAGAGACCCAGTACTTC. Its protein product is CASSVGGGTTGETQYF. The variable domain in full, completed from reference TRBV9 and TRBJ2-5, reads DSGVTQTPKHLITATGQRVTLRCSPRSGDLSVYWYQQSLDQGLQFLIQYYNGEERAKGNILERFSAQQFPDLHSELNLSSLELGDSALYFCASSVGGGTTGETQYFGPGTRLLVL.

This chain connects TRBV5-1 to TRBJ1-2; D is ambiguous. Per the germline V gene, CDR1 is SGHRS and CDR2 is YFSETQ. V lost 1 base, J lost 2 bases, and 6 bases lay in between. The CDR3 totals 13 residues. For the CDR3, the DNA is TGCGCCAGCAGCTTGAGTGAGAACTATGGCTACACCTTC. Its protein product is CASSLSENYGYTF.

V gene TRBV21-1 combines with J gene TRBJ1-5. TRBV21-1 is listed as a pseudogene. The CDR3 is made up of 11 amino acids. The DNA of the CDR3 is TGTGCCAGCAGCCCCAAAGCTCCCCAGCATTTT. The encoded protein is CASSPKAPQHF.

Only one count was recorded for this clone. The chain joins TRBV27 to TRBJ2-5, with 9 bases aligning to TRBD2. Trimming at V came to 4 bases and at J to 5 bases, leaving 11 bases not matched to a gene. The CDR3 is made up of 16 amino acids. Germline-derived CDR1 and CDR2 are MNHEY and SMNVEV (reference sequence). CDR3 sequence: CASSSRLADLWETQYF. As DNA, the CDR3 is TGTGCCAGCAGTTCTCGACTAGCGGATCTTTGGGAGACCCAGTACTTC.

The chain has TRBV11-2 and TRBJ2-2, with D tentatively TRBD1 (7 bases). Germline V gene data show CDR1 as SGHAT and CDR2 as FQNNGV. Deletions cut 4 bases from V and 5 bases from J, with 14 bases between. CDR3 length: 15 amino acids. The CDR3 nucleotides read TGTGCCAGCAGCTCAGTACAGGGGAGGACCGGGGAGCTGTTTTTT. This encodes CASSSVQGRTGELFF. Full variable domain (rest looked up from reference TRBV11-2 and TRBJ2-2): EAGVAQSPRYKIIEKRQSVAFWCNPISGHATLYWYQQILGQGPKLLIQFQNNGVVDDSQLPKDRFSAERLKGVDSTLKIQPAKLEDSAVYLCASSSVQGRTGELFFGEGSRLTVL.

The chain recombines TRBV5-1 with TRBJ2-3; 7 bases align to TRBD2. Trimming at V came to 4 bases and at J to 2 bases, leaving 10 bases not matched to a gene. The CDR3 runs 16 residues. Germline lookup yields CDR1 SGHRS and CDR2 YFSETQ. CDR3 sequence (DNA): TGCGCCAGCAGCCCCTTCGCCGGGACTAACACAGATACGCAGTATTTT. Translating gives CASSPFAGTNTDTQYF. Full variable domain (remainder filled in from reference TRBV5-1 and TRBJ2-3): KAGVTQTPRYLIKTRGQQVTLSCSPISGHRSVSWYQQTPGQGLQFLFEYFSETQRNKGNFPGRFSGRQFSNSRSEMNVSTLELGDSALYLCASSPFAGTNTDTQYFGPGTRLTVL.

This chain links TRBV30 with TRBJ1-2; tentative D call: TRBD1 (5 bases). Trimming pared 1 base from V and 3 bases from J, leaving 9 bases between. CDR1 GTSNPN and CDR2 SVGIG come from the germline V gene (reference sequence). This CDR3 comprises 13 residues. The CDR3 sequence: CAWSAGTHYGYTF. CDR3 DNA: TGTGCCTGGAGTGCAGGGACTCACTATGGCTACACCTTC.

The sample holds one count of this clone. CDR3 nucleotide sequence: TGTGCCAGCAGCCTCCGGGACACCTATGGCTACACCTTC. It specifies CASSLRDTYGYTF. The chain joins TRBV7-9 to TRBJ1-2; weak D call: TRBD1 (6 bases). V dropped 5 bases and J dropped 4 bases, with 11 bases sitting between them. Looked up from germline, CDR1 is SEHNR and CDR2 is FQNEAQ (reference sequence). The CDR3 is made up of 13 amino acids.

CDR3 residues: CASTSRLAEAREQFF. DNA for the CDR3: TGTGCCAGTACCTCGAGACTAGCGGAGGCCCGAGAGCAGTTCTTC. V usage is TRBV19 and J usage is TRBJ2-1; 9 bases map to TRBD2. Germline V gene sequence: CDR1 LNHDA, CDR2 SQIVND (reference sequence). This CDR3 comprises 15 residues. J was trimmed by 10 bases and V by 7 bases; bases with no gene match: 14.

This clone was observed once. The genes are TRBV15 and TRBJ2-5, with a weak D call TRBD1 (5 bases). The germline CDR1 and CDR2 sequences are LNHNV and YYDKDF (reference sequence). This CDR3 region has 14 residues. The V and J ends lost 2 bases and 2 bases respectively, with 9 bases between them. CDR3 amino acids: CATSRRQSQETQYF. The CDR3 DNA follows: TGTGCCACCAGCAGACGACAGTCTCAAGAGACCCAGTACTTC.

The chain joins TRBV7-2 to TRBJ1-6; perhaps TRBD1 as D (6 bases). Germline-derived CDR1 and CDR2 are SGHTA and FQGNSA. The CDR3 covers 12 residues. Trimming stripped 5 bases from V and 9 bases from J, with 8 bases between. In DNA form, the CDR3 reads TGTGCCAGCAGCGCGGACAGTTCACCCCTCCACTTT. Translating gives CASSADSSPLHF.

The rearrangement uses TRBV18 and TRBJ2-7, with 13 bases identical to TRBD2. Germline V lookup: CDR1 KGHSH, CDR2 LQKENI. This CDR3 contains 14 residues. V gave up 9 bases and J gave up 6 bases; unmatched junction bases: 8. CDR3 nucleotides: TGTGCCAGTTACCTAGGGACTAGCGGGACCGAGCAGTACTTC. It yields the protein CASYLGTSGTEQYF.

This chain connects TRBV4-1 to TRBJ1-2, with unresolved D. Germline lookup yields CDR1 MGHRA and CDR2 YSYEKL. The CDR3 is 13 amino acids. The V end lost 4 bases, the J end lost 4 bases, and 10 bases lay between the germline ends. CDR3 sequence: CASSPRGLYGYTF. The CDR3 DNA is TGCGCCAGCAGCCCTCGCGGCCTCTATGGCTACACCTTC.

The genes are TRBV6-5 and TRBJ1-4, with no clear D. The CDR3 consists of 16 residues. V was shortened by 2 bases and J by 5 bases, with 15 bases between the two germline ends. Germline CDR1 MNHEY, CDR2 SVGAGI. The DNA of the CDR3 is TGTGCCAGCAGTTACGCTCGCCCCCGAGGGAATGAAAAACTGTTTTTT. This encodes CASSYARPRGNEKLFF.

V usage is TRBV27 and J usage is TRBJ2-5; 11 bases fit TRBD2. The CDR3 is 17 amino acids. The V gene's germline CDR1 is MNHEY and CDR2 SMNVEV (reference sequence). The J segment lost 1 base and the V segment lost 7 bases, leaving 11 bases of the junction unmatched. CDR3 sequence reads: CASTRLGTSGLQETQYF. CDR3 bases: TGTGCCAGCACACGCTTAGGGACTAGCGGACTCCAAGAGACCCAGTACTTC.

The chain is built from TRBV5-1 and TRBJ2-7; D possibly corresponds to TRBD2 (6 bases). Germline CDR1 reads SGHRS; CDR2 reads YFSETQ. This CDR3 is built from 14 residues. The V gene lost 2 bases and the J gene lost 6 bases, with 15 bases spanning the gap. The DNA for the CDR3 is TGCGCCAGCAGCTTATTTTCGGGGCGGGGCGAGCAGTACTTC. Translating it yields CASSLFSGRGEQYF.

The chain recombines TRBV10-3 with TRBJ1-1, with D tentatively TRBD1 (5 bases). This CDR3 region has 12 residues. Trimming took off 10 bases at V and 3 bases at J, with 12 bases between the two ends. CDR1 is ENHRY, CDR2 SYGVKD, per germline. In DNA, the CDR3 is TGTGCCACCATCGACAGAGACACTGAAGCTTTCTTT. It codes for CATIDRDTEAFF.

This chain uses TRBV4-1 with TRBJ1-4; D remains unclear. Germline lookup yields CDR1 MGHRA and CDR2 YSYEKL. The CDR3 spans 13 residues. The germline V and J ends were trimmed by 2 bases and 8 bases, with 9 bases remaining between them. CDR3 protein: CASSQSSMEKLFF. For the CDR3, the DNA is TGCGCCAGCAGCCAATCTAGTATGGAAAAACTGTTTTTT.

The CDR3 bases are TGCACCAGCAGCCCCGCTAGCGGAACCTACGAGCAGTACTTC. This encodes CTSSPASGTYEQYF. The chain is built from TRBV1 and TRBJ2-7; the table names TRBD2, a call not compared with the DNA. TRBV1 is listed as a pseudogene. The CDR3 has 14 amino acids.